This TCR beta chain was documented in a study of T cells in tuberculosis. Study-level background: T cells were selected with CD1B tetramers loaded with glucose monomycolate. Points from the study as a whole: Low-affinity CD1B-GMM tetramer-binding T cells may have been missed.

V gave up 4 bases and J gave up 4 bases, with 11 bases separating them. This CDR3 contains 13 residues. In germline, CDR1 is SGDLS, CDR2 YYNGEE. Method: immunoSEQ multiplex PCR; TCRdb's copy keeps in-frame clones and lacks some. This table has about 58,000 clones, roughly 87% appearing once. This clone was seen only once. Cells were sorted from thawed PBMC rested overnight and stained with GMM-loaded CD1B tetramer, viability dye and anti-CD3. The lipid loaded on the CD1B tetramers was C32 glucose monomycolate from Rhodococcus equi. PBMC for tetramer sorting were first depleted of CD14-expressing monocytes.

Sequencing was done on a sample of CD1b-GMM tetramer-negative cells sorted from PBMCs. The chain has TRBV9 and TRBJ1-2; the D is unclear. The TCR originated in an adult woman with latent tuberculosis. The CDR3 here is CASSKAGFYGYTF. As DNA, the CDR3 is TGTGCCAGCAGCAAGGCGGGATTCTATGGCTACACCTTC. Full variable domain (outside the CDR3, taken from reference TRBV9 and TRBJ1-2): DSGVTQTPKHLITATGQRVTLRCSPRSGDLSVYWYQQSLDQGLQFLIQYYNGEERAKGNILERFSAQQFPDLHSELNLSSLELGDSALYFCASSKAGFYGYTFGSGTRLTVV.